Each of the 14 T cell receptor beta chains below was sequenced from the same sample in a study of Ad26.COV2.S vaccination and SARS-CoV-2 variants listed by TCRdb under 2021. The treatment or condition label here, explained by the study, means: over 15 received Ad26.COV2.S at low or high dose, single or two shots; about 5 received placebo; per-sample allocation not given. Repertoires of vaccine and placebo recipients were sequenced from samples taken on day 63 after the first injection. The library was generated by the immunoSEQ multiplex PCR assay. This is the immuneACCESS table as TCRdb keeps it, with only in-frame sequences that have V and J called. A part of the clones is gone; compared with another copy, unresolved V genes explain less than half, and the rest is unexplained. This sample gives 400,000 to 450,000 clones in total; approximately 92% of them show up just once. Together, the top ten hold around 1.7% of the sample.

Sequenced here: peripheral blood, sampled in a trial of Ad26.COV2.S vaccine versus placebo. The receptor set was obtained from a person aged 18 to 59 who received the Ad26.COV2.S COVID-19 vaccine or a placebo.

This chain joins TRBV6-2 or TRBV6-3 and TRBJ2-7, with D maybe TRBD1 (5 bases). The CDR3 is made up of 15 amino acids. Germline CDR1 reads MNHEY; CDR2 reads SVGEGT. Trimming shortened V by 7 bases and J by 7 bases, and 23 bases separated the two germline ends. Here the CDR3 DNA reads TGTGCCAGCACCCCGACTCAATCAGGGAAGGAGGAGCAGTACTTC. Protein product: CASTPTQSGKEEQYF.

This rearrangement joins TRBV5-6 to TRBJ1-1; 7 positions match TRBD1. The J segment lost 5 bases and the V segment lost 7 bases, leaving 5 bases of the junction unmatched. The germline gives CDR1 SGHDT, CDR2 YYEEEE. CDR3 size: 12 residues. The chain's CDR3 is CASGTGATEAFF. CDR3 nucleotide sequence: TGTGCCAGCGGCACAGGGGCAACTGAAGCTTTCTTT.

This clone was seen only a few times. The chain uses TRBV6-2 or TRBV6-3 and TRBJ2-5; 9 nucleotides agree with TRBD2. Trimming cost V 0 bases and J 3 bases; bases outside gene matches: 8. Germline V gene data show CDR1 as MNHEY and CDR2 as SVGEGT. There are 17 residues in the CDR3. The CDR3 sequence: CASSYSPGLAVEETQYF. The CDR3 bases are TGTGCCAGCAGTTACTCCCCGGGACTAGCTGTCGAAGAGACCCAGTACTTC.

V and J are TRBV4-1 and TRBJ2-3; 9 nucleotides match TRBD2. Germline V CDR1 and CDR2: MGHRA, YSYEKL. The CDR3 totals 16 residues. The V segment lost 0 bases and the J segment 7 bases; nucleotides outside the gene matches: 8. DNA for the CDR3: TGCGCCAGCAGCCAAGATAGGGCGGGGGGGCCCCATACGCAGTATTTT. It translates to CASSQDRAGGPHTQYF.

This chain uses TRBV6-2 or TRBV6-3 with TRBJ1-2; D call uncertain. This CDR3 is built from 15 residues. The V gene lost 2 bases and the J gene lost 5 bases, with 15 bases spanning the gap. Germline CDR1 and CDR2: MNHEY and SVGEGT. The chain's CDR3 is CASSYGRLARYGYTF. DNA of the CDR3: TGTGCCAGCAGTTACGGGAGGCTTGCTAGGTATGGCTACACCTTC.

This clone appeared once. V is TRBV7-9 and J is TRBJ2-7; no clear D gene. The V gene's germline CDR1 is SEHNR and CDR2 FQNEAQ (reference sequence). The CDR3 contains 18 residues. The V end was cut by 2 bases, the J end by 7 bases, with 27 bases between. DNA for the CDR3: TGTGCCAGCAGCTTAAGCCCCACCGGCCGAAGGTGGCTGGGGGAGCAGTACTTC. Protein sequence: CASSLSPTGRRWLGEQYF.

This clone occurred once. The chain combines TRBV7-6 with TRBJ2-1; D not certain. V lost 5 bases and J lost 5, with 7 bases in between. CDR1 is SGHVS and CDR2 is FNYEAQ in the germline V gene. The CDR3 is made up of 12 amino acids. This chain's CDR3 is CASSQEHNEQFF. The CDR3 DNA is TGTGCCAGCAGCCAAGAGCACAATGAGCAGTTCTTC.

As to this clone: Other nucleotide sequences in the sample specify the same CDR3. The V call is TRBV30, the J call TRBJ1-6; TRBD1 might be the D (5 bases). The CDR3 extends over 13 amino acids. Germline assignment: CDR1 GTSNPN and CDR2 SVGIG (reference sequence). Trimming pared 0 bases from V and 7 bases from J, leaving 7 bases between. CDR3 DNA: TGTGCCTGGAGTGTACCAGGGAATTCACCCCTCCACTTT. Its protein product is CAWSVPGNSPLHF.

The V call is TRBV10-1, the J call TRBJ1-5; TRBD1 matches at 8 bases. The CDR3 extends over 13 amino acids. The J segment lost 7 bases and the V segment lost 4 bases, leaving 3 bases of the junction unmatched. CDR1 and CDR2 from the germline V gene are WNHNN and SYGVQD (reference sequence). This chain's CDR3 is CASSGTGTQPQHF. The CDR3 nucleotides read TGCGCCAGCAGTGGGACAGGGACGCAGCCCCAGCATTTT.

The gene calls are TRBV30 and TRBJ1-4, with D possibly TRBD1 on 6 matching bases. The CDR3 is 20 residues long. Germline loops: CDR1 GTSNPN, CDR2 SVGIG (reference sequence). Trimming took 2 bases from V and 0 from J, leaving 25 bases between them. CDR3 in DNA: TGTGCCTGGAGTCGTGGGTTCCGGGACATGGGATTCCCAACTAATGAAAAACTGTTTTTT. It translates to CAWSRGFRDMGFPTNEKLFF.

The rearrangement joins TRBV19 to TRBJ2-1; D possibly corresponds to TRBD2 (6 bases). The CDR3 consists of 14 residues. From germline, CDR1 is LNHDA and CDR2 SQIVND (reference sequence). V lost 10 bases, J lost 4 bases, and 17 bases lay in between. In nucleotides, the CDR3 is TGTGCCACCGAACGCGGGGAACGTTACAATGAGCAGTTCTTC. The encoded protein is CATERGERYNEQFF.

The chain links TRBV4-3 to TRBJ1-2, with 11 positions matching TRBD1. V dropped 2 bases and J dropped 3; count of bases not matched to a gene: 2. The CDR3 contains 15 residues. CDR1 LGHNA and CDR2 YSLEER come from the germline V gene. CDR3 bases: TGCGCCAGCAGCCAATGGACAGGGGGCGACTATGGCTACACCTTC. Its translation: CASSQWTGGDYGYTF.

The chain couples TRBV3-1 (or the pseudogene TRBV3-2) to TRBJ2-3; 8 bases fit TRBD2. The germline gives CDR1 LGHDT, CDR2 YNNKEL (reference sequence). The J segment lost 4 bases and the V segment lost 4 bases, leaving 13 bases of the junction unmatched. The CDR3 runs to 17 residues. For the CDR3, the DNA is TGTGCCAGCAGCCCTCAAGGGACTAGGCCCGTGGCAGATACGCAGTATTTT. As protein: CASSPQGTRPVADTQYF.

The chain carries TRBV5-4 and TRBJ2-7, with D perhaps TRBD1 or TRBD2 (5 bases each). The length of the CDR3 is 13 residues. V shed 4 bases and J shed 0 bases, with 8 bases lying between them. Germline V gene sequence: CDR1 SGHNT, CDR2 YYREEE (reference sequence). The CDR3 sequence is CASSRDGSYEQYF. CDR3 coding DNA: TGTGCCAGCAGCCGGGACGGCTCCTACGAGCAGTACTTC.